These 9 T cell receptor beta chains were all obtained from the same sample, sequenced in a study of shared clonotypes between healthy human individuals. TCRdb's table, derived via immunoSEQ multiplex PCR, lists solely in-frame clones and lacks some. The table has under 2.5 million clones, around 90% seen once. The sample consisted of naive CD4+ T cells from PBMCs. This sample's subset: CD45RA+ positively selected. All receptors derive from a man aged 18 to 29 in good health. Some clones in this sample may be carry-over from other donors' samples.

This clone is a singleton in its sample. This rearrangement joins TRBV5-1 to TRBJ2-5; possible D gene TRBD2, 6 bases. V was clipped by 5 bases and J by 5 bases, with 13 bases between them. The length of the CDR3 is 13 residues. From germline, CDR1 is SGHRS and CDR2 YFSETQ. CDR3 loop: CASRRGMGETQYF. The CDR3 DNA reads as TGCGCCAGCAGGCGCGGGATGGGGGAGACCCAGTACTTC.

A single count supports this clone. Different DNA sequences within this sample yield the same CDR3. This chain's CDR3 is CASSLEGDTQYF. Here the CDR3 DNA reads TGCGCCAGCAGTCTAGAGGGGGATACGCAGTATTTT. The chain joins TRBV5-1 to TRBJ2-3; D could derive from TRBD1 or TRBD2 (5 bases each). Trimming stripped 5 bases from V and 6 bases from J, with 10 bases between. The germline CDR1 and CDR2 sequences are SGHRS and YFSETQ. CDR3 length: 12 amino acids. Complete variable domain (other parts from reference TRBV5-1 and TRBJ2-3): KAGVTQTPRYLIKTRGQQVTLSCSPISGHRSVSWYQQTPGQGLQFLFEYFSETQRNKGNFPGRFSGRQFSNSRSEMNVSTLELGDSALYLCASSLEGDTQYFGPGTRLTVL.

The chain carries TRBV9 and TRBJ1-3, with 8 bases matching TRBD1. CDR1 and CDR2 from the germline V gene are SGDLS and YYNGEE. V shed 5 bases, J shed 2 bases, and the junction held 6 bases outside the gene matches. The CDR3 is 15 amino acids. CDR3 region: CASSRDRQTGNTIYF. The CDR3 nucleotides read TGTGCCAGCAGTCGGGACAGGCAAACTGGAAACACCATATATTTT. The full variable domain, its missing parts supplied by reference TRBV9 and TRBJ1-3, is DSGVTQTPKHLITATGQRVTLRCSPRSGDLSVYWYQQSLDQGLQFLIQYYNGEERAKGNILERFSAQQFPDLHSELNLSSLELGDSALYFCASSRDRQTGNTIYFGEGSWLTVV.

The CDR3 here is CASIPRSGSEAFF. The CDR3 nucleotides are TGTGCCAGCATTCCCCGTAGCGGCAGCGAAGCTTTCTTT. This rearrangement joins TRBV6-5 to TRBJ1-1; D uncertain. Trimming left V 7 bases short and J 8 bases short, with 17 bases between. CDR1 is MNHEY and CDR2 is SVGAGI in the germline V gene. There are 13 residues in the CDR3.

The chain's CDR3 is CASSLGPSGANVLTF. As DNA, the CDR3 is TGTGCCAGCAGCCTTGGGCCCTCTGGGGCCAACGTCCTGACTTTC. This sequence joins TRBV14 and TRBJ2-6; D is unresolved. Between the trimmed V and J ends, which lost 4 bases and 0 bases, there was a span of 7 bases. CDR3 length: 15 amino acids. Germline assignment: CDR1 SGHDN and CDR2 FVKESK.

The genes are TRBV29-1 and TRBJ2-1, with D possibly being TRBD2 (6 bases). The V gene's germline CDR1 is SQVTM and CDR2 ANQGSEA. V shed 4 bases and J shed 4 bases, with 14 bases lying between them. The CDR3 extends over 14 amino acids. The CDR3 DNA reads TGCAGCGTTGTAGCGGTGGATAGATACAATGAGCAGTTCTTC. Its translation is CSVVAVDRYNEQFF.

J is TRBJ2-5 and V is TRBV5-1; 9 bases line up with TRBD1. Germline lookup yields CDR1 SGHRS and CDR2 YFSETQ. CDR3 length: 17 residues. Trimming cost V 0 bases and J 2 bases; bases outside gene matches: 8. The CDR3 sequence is CASSLGGGGQGQETQYF. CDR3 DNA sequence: TGCGCCAGCAGCTTGGGGGGAGGAGGACAGGGGCAAGAGACCCAGTACTTC.

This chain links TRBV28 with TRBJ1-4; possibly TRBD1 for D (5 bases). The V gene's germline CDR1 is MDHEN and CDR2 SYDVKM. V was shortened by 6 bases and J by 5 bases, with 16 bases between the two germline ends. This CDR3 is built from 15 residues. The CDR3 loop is CASSPPGTQNEKLFF. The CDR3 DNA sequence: TGTGCCAGCAGCCCGCCCGGGACCCAAAATGAAAAACTGTTTTTT.

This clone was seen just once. CDR3 residues: CASSVVQANEQYF. In DNA, the CDR3 is TGTGCCAGCAGCGTCGTGCAGGCCAACGAGCAGTACTTC. The chain links TRBV28 to TRBJ2-7; D uncertain. This CDR3 has 13 amino acids. Between the trimmed V and J ends, which lost 6 bases and 5 bases, there was a span of 14 bases. From germline, CDR1 is MDHEN and CDR2 SYDVKM. Combining the CDR3 with reference TRBV28 and TRBJ2-7 gives the whole variable domain DVKVTQSSRYLVKRTGEKVFLECVQDMDHENMFWYRQDPGLGLRLIYFSYDVKMKEKGDIPEGYSVSREKKERFSLILESASTNQTSMYLCASSVVQANEQYFGPGTRLTVT.